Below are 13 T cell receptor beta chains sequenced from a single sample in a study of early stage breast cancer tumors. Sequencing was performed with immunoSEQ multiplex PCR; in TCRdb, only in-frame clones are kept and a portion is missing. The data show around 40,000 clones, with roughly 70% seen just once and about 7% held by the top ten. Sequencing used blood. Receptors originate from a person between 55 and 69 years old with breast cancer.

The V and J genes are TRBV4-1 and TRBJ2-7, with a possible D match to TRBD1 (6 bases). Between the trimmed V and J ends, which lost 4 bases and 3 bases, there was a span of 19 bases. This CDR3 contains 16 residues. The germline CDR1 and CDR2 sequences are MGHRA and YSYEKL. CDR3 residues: CASSRAAGVLSYEQYF. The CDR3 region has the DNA TGCGCCAGCAGCCGAGCGGCAGGGGTCCTAAGCTACGAGCAGTACTTC.

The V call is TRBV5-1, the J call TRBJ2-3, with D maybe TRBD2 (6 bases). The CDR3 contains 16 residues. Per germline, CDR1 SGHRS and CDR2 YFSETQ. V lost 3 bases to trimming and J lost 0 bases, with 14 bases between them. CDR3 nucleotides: TGCGCCAGCAGCTGGGGTCTGGGGGGTAGCACAGATACGCAGTATTTT. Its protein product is CASSWGLGGSTDTQYF.

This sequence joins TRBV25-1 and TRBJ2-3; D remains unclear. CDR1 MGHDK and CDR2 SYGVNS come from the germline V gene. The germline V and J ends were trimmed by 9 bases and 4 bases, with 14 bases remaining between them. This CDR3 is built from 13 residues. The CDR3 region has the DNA TGTGCCAGTCGGCTGCACGGGCCAGATACGCAGTATTTT. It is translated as CASRLHGPDTQYF.

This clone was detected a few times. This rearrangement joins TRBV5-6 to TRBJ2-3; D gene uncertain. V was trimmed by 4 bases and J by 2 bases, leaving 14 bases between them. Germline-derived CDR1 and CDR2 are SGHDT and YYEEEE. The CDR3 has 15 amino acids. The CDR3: CASSRAFGSTDTQYF. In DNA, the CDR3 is TGTGCCAGCAGCCGGGCATTTGGGTCCACAGATACGCAGTATTTT.

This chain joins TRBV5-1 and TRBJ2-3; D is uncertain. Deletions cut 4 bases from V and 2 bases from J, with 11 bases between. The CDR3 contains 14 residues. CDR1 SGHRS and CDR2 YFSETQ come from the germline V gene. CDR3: CASSDGSYTDTQYF. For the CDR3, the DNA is TGCGCCAGCAGCGACGGTTCCTACACAGATACGCAGTATTTT.

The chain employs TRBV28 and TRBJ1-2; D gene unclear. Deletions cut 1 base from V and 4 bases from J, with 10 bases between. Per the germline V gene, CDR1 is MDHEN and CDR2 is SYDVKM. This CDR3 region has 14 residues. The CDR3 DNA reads TGTGCCAGCAGTTTATCCGGACGGTCCTATGGCTACACCTTC. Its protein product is CASSLSGRSYGYTF.

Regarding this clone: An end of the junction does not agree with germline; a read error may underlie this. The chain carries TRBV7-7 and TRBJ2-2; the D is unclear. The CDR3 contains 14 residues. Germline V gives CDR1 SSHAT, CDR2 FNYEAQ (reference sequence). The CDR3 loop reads CASSSWGLTGELFF. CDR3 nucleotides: TGTGCTAGCAGCTCCTGGGGTTTGACCGGGGAGCTGTTTTTT. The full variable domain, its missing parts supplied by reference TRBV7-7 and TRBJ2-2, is GAGVSQSPRYKVTKRGQDVTLRCDPISSHATLYWYQQALGQGPEFLTYFNYEAQPDKSGLPSDRFSAERPEGSISTLTIQRTEQRDSAMYRCASSSWGLTGELFFGEGSRLTVL.

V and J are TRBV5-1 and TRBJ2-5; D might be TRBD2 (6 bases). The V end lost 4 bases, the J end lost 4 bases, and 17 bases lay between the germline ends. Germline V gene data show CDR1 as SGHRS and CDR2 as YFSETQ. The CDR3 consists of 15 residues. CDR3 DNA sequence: TGCGCCAGCAGCGATCAGCGGGCGGTCGGAGAGACCCAGTACTTC. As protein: CASSDQRAVGETQYF.

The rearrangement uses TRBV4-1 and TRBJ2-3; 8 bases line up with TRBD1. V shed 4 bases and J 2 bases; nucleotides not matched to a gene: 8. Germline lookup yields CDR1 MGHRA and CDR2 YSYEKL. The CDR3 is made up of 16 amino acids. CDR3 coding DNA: TGCGCCAGCAGCCTACGGACAGGGCAGGCCACAGATACGCAGTATTTT. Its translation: CASSLRTGQATDTQYF.

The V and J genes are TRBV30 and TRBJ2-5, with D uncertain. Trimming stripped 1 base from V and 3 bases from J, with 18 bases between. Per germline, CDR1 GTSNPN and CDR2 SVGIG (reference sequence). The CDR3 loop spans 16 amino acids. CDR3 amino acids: CAWSDQWAPEEETQYF. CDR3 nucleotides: TGTGCCTGGAGTGATCAGTGGGCGCCAGAGGAAGAGACCCAGTACTTC.

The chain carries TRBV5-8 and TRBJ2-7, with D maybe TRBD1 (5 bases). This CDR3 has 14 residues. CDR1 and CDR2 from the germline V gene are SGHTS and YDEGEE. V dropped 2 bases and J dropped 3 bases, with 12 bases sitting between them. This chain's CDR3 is CASSLGASNYEQYF. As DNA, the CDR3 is TGTGCCAGCAGCTTAGGGGCTTCGAACTACGAGCAGTACTTC.

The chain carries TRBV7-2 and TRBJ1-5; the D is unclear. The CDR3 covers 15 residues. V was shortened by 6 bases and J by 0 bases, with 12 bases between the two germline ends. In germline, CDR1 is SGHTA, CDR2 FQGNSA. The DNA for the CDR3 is TGTGCCAGCAGTCCAACACGGAATAGCAATCAGCCCCAGCATTTT. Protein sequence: CASSPTRNSNQPQHF.

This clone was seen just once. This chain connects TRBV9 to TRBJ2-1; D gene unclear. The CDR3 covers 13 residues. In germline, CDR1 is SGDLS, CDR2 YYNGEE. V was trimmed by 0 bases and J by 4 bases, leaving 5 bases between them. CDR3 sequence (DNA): TGTGCCAGCAGCGTAGCTGCGTACAATGAGCAGTTCTTC. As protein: CASSVAAYNEQFF.